This T cell receptor beta chain was captured by sequencing in a study of blood T cell repertoires in COVID-19. V was shortened by 0 bases and J by 6 bases, with 11 bases between the two germline ends. CDR1 and CDR2 from the germline V gene are SGDLS and YYNGEE. This CDR3 spans 14 amino acids. Data came from immunoSEQ multiplex PCR; TCRdb stores just in-frame clones and leaves some out. The sample has hundreds of thousands of clones; about nine tenths are singletons. This TCR derives from a woman aged 55-70 years with acute or convalescent COVID-19. The sample was peripheral blood. The rearrangement joins TRBV9 to TRBJ2-3; D is possibly TRBD1 (6 bases). The CDR3 nucleotides are TGTGCCAGCAGCGTAGGTGGGGGCGCGGATACGCAGTATTTT. Residues: CASSVGGGADTQYF.